What follows describes a single T cell receptor (beta chain). In the same sample, other DNA sequences code for this CDR3. The sample is drawn from a study of cytomegalovirus exposure and HLA in healthy donors. PCR primers comprised 60 Vbeta and 13 Jbeta primers. Here immunoSEQ multiplex PCR was the method, and the copy in TCRdb shows in-frame clones only, minus some. The sample has roughly 170,000 clones; 70% to 80% are singletons. The germline V gene has CDR1 GTSNPN and CDR2 SVGIG (reference sequence). Trimming cost V 0 bases and J 1 base, with 6 bases left between them. This CDR3 comprises 13 residues.

This clonotype was obtained from a woman in her 30s in good health and CMV-seropositive. This chain uses TRBV30 with TRBJ1-1; D is unclear. Sequencing input: PBMCs. CDR3 amino acids: CAWSVEGNTEAFF. The CDR3 DNA follows: TGTGCCTGGAGTGTAGAGGGGAACACTGAAGCTTTCTTT.